One sample yielded the 13 T cell receptor beta chains listed below, sequenced in a study of blood T cell repertoires in COVID-19. Clones were sequenced by immunoSEQ multiplex PCR, and TCRdb holds only the in-frame ones, with some missing. The sample holds almost 350,000 clones, 88% seen once. Sequenced: PBMCs or T cells enriched from blood (not recorded which). Every receptor here comes from a woman in her twenties or thirties who had been exposed to COVID-19.

V and J are TRBV28 and TRBJ1-6; 7 bases line up with TRBD1. CDR1 is MDHEN, CDR2 SYDVKM, per germline. After removal of 1 base from V and 9 bases from J, the junction contained 6 bases not matched to a gene. The CDR3 extends over 15 amino acids. CDR3 nucleotides: TGTGCCAGCAGTTTATCCCCCGACAGGGCTTCACCCCTCCACTTT. Its protein is CASSLSPDRASPLHF.

As regards this clone: Additional DNA sequences in this sample encode the identical CDR3. This chain links TRBV6-4 with TRBJ2-1; D possibly corresponds to TRBD2 (6 bases). This CDR3 region has 15 residues. V was clipped by 4 bases and J by 1 base, with 11 bases between them. Per the germline V gene, CDR1 is MRHNA and CDR2 is SNTAGT. The CDR3 DNA is TGTGCCAGCAGTGGAGAGGGAGGATCCTACAATGAGCAGTTCTTC. As protein: CASSGEGGSYNEQFF.

This clone was picked up a small number of times. The chain carries TRBV10-1 and TRBJ2-7; TRBD2 might be the D (5 bases). V lost 4 bases, J lost 3 bases, and 16 bases lay in between. Per the germline V gene, CDR1 is WNHNN and CDR2 is SYGVQD (reference sequence). This CDR3 is built from 15 residues. CDR3 amino acids: CASSVLVGADYEQYF. The CDR3 DNA follows: TGCGCCAGCAGTGTTTTAGTAGGAGCGGACTACGAGCAGTACTTC.

The chain couples TRBV7-8 to TRBJ1-5, with D possibly being TRBD1 (5 bases). The germline CDR1 and CDR2 sequences are SGHVS and FQNEAQ. V was shortened by 5 bases and J by 0 bases, with 11 bases between the two germline ends. CDR3 length: 15 amino acids. DNA of the CDR3: TGTGCCAGCAGCCGGACACTGGATAGCAATCAGCCCCAGCATTTT. Translation: CASSRTLDSNQPQHF. Full variable domain (remainder filled in from reference TRBV7-8 and TRBJ1-5): GAGVSQSPRYKVAKRGQDVALRCDPISGHVSLFWYQQALGQGPEFLTYFQNEAQLDKSGLPSDRFFAERPEGSVSTLKIQRTQQEDSAVYLCASSRTLDSNQPQHFGDGTRLSIL.

This clone was seen once. The chain is built from TRBV9 and TRBJ2-3; the match to TRBD2 covers 7 bases. Germline V gene data show CDR1 as SGDLS and CDR2 as YYNGEE. The CDR3 runs 16 residues. V was clipped by 4 bases and J by 3 bases; unmatched bases: 11. The CDR3 DNA is TGTGCCAGCAGCCTCCCCCCGGGGCGGGAGACAGATACGCAGTATTTT. Residues: CASSLPPGRETDTQYF. Full variable domain (remainder filled in from reference TRBV9 and TRBJ2-3): DSGVTQTPKHLITATGQRVTLRCSPRSGDLSVYWYQQSLDQGLQFLIQYYNGEERAKGNILERFSAQQFPDLHSELNLSSLELGDSALYFCASSLPPGRETDTQYFGPGTRLTVL.

The chain uses TRBV10-3 and TRBJ1-5; weak D call: TRBD1 (5 bases). This CDR3 region has 13 residues. V was pared by 10 bases and J by 3 bases, with 13 bases between. Germline-derived CDR1 and CDR2 are ENHRY and SYGVKD. The CDR3 here is CASVQGFNQPQHF. The CDR3 region has the DNA TGTGCCAGTGTCCAGGGTTTCAATCAGCCCCAGCATTTT.

The chain links TRBV5-6 to TRBJ1-6, with 9 bases fitting TRBD1. Per germline, CDR1 SGHDT and CDR2 YYEEEE. J was trimmed by 10 bases and V by 2 bases; bases with no gene match: 10. The CDR3 runs to 16 residues. This CDR3 is CASSFGTGTGNSPLHF. CDR3 coding DNA: TGTGCCAGCAGCTTCGGGACCGGGACAGGGAACTCACCCCTCCACTTT.

About this clone: The identical CDR3 is also encoded by other nucleotide sequences in the sample. V gene TRBV28 combines with J gene TRBJ1-3; D is ambiguous. Trimming shortened V by 7 bases and J by 0 bases, and 13 bases separated the two germline ends. The CDR3 sequence is 15 residues long. The V gene's germline CDR1 is MDHEN and CDR2 SYDVKM. CDR3 residues: CASNPGGSSGNTIYF. In DNA, the CDR3 is TGTGCCAGCAACCCGGGAGGGAGCTCTGGAAACACCATATATTTT.

With respect to this clone: Other DNA sequences of this sample code for an identical CDR3. V usage is TRBV30 and J usage is TRBJ2-1; D not resolved. From germline, CDR1 is GTSNPN and CDR2 SVGIG (reference sequence). The CDR3 is made up of 13 amino acids. The germline V and J ends were trimmed by 4 bases and 2 bases, with 9 bases remaining between them. CDR3 sequence (DNA): TGTGCCTGGATGGGCCTCGCCTACAATGAGCAGTTCTTC. This codes for CAWMGLAYNEQFF.

The V call is TRBV5-4, the J call TRBJ2-5; D remains unclear. The germline gives CDR1 SGHNT, CDR2 YYREEE (reference sequence). Trimming removed 1 base from V and 5 bases from J, with 9 bases in between. The CDR3 has 13 residues. CDR3 sequence (DNA): TGTGCCAGCAGCTTGTCCTTTGAGGAGACCCAGTACTTC. Residues: CASSLSFEETQYF.

CDR3 sequence: CASSHPWGAGELFF. CDR3 nucleotide sequence: TGTGCCAGCAGCCACCCATGGGGCGCCGGGGAGCTGTTTTTT. The chain couples TRBV3-1 (or the pseudogene TRBV3-2) to TRBJ2-2; TRBD1 is a possible D gene (5 bases). This CDR3 comprises 14 residues. The V and J ends lost 3 bases and 6 bases respectively, with 11 bases between them. Germline values: CDR1 LGHDT, CDR2 YNNKEL (reference sequence).

The CDR3: CASSLGLAATYEQYF. In DNA form, the CDR3 reads TGTGCCAGCAGCTTAGGGCTAGCGGCGACCTACGAGCAGTACTTC. The chain carries TRBV7-8 and TRBJ2-7; 7 nucleotides line up with TRBD2. The CDR3 is 15 amino acids. CDR1 is SGHVS and CDR2 is FQNEAQ in the germline V gene. J lost 2 bases, V lost 1 base, and 5 bases had no gene match.

CDR3 sequence reads: CATSSLRTGSYGYTF. CDR3 coding DNA: TGTGCCACCAGCAGCCTAAGGACAGGGAGCTATGGCTACACCTTC. The gene calls are TRBV15 and TRBJ1-2; 8 bases align to TRBD1. The CDR3 runs 15 residues. The J segment lost 4 bases and the V segment lost 3 bases, leaving 7 bases of the junction unmatched. Germline CDR1 LNHNV, CDR2 YYDKDF (reference sequence).